The T cell receptor (beta chain) under discussion was sequenced for a study of shared T cell receptors in the human thymus. The germline V gene has CDR1 MGHRA and CDR2 YSYEKL. The V and J ends lost 0 bases and 3 bases, in that order; junction bases with no gene match: 10. This CDR3 has 18 amino acids. Method: immunoSEQ multiplex PCR; TCRdb's copy keeps in-frame clones and lacks some. Of 650,000 to 950,000 clones in the sample, approximately 85% were seen once. This same sample was also taken into another study, of human thymus T cells. That paper notes: What appeared biased in thymic and blood repertoires was the usage of V and J genes. Related work showed strongly overlapping thymic repertoires across unrelated individuals.

The sample was thymocytes. The chain carries TRBV4-1 and TRBJ1-2, with TRBD1 matching over 10 bases. The receptor was derived from a girl younger than two with a congenital heart defect. CDR3 DNA sequence: TGCGCCAGCAGCCAAGATCCGGACAGGGGGGAAGGGTACTATGGCTACACCTTC. It translates to CASSQDPDRGEGYYGYTF.